This T cell receptor (beta chain) was identified in a study of metastatic and nonmetastatic thyroid tumors. The length of the CDR3 is 15 residues. Trimming took 0 bases from V and 2 from J; bases not matched to a gene: 7. Germline V gene data show CDR1 as DFQATT and CDR2 as SNEGSKA (reference sequence). Details on this clone: Its matching antigen is unknown.

TCRdb reanalyzed the PCR reads via MiXCR. This table holds around 4,100 clones, under 45% found once. None of the patients had undergone any treatment ahead of thyroid surgery. Study conclusions and caveats: Patients with malignant thyroid tumors reportedly had significantly higher TCR beta diversity than those with benign nodules, in blood and tumor.

The rearrangement joins TRBV20-1 to TRBJ2-7, with 7 bases aligning to TRBD2. Sequenced input: adjacent normal tissue. This clonotype originated in a female donor with papillary thyroid cancer or a benign thyroid nodule (not recorded which). Some clones in this sample may be carry-over from other donors' samples. CDR3: CSARDLASGTYEQYF. In DNA, the CDR3 is TGCAGTGCTAGAGATCTGGCTAGCGGAACCTACGAGCAGTACTTC.